The T cell receptor beta chain under discussion was sequenced for a study of cytomegalovirus exposure and HLA in healthy donors. Study-wide results and limits: In an earlier analysis, about 87% or about 30%: the productive usage of most TCR beta V segments.

Trimming stripped 1 base from V and 0 bases from J, with 10 bases between. Germline V gene sequence: CDR1 SGHAT, CDR2 FQDESV (reference sequence). The CDR3 runs to 15 residues. The PCR made use of 60 Vbeta and 13 Jbeta primers. Libraries were prepared by immunoSEQ multiplex PCR; TCRdb keeps only in-frame clonotypes and omits some of them. Of over 100,000 clones detected, 79% appear once; the ten largest clones hold almost 3%. Points on this clone: The antigen is not known.

The sequence was collected from a woman under 30 in good health and CMV-seropositive. Sequenced material: PBMCs. The rearrangement joins TRBV11-1 to TRBJ2-7; perhaps TRBD2 as D (5 bases). CDR3 sequence reads: CASSLGGYPSYEQYF. DNA for the CDR3: TGTGCCAGCAGCTTAGGAGGGTATCCCTCCTACGAGCAGTACTTC. Looking up the rest from reference TRBV11-1 and TRBJ2-7 gives the full variable domain: EAEVAQSPRYKITEKSQAVAFWCDPISGHATLYWYRQILGQGPELLVQFQDESVVDDSQLPKDRFSAERLKGVDSTLKIQPAELGDSAMYLCASSLGGYPSYEQYFGPGTRLTVT.